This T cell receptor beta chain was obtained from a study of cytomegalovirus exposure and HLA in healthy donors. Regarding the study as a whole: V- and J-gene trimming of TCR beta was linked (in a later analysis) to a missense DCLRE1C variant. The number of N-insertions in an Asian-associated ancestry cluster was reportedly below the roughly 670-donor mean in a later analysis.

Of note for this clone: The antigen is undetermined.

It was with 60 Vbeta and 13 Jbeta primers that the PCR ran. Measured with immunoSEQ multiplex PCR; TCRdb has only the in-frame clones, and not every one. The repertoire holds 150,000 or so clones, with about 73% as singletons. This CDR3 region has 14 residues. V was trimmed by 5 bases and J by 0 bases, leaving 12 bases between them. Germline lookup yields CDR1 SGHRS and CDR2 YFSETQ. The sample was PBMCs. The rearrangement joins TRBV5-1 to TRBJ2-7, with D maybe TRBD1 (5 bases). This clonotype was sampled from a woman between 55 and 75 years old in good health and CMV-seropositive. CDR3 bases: TGCGCCAGCAGTATTGGGGCCAGCTCCTACGAGCAGTACTTC. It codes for CASSIGASSYEQYF. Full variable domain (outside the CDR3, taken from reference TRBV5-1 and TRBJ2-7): KAGVTQTPRYLIKTRGQQVTLSCSPISGHRSVSWYQQTPGQGLQFLFEYFSETQRNKGNFPGRFSGRQFSNSRSEMNVSTLELGDSALYLCASSIGASSYEQYFGPGTRLTVT.